A single sample gave rise to the 11 T cell receptor beta chains below, sequenced in a study of cytomegalovirus exposure and HLA in healthy donors. Amplification used 60 Vbeta primers and 13 Jbeta primers. TCRdb's copy holds only in-frame clones and misses some; the assay was immunoSEQ multiplex PCR. The data contain about 210,000 clones, about 83% of them singletons. The sample taken for sequencing was PBMCs. The source is a woman aged 50 to 65 in good health and CMV-seropositive.

The V gene is TRBV19, the J gene TRBJ2-6, with TRBD1 matching over 11 bases. Unmatched junction bases numbered 10, after V lost 7 bases and J lost 11 bases. The CDR3 spans 15 residues. Germline assignment: CDR1 LNHDA and CDR2 SQIVND (reference sequence). CDR3 DNA: TGTGCCAGTACTAGATTGGACAGGGGGCTTCACGTCCTGACTTTC. Translation: CASTRLDRGLHVLTF.

The chain links TRBV19 to TRBJ2-5, with D tentatively TRBD2 (5 bases). CDR3 size: 15 residues. V was shortened by 4 bases and J by 2 bases, with 14 bases between the two germline ends. The germline V gene has CDR1 LNHDA and CDR2 SQIVND (reference sequence). CDR3 in DNA: TGTGCCAGTAGTACCGTTGTGAGGGTACAAGAGACCCAGTACTTC. It encodes CASSTVVRVQETQYF.

This clone was seen only a few times. The chain recombines TRBV30 with TRBJ1-2, with 11 bases matching TRBD1. V lost 2 bases and J lost 7; bases outside the gene matches: 3. CDR1 GTSNPN and CDR2 SVGIG come from the germline V gene (reference sequence). The CDR3 loop spans 13 amino acids. CDR3 amino acids: CAWSRTGGSGYTF. CDR3 coding DNA: TGTGCCTGGAGTCGGACAGGGGGCTCTGGCTACACCTTC.

The rearrangement links TRBV5-1 to TRBJ2-1; D possibly corresponds to TRBD1 (6 bases). The germline V and J ends were trimmed by 4 bases and 7 bases, with 15 bases remaining between them. This CDR3 is built from 14 residues. Looked up from germline, CDR1 is SGHRS and CDR2 is YFSETQ. Here the CDR3 reads CASSLYIRGNEQFF. As DNA, the CDR3 is TGCGCCAGCAGCCTATATATTAGGGGGAATGAGCAGTTCTTC.

This chain connects TRBV19 to TRBJ1-1; perhaps TRBD1 as D (6 bases). The CDR3 extends over 14 amino acids. Germline CDR1 and CDR2: LNHDA and SQIVND (reference sequence). Trimming took 8 bases from V and 2 from J, leaving 15 bases between them. The DNA of the CDR3 is TGTGCCAGTGGTACAGGGTCTTTAAACACTGAAGCTTTCTTT. Encoded protein: CASGTGSLNTEAFF.

This rearrangement joins TRBV29-1 to TRBJ1-2; the match to TRBD1 covers 11 bases. The CDR3 is 13 amino acids. Germline assignment: CDR1 SQVTM and CDR2 ANQGSEA. This CDR3 reads CTTGGQGVYGYTF. The CDR3 DNA reads TGCACCACTGGGGGACAGGGGGTATATGGCTACACCTTC.

CDR3: CASSSRDSREYEQFF. The CDR3 region has the DNA TGTGCCAGCAGCTCCCGGGACAGCAGGGAATATGAGCAGTTCTTC. This sequence joins TRBV5-4 and TRBJ2-1; 7 bases fit TRBD1. The V and J ends lost 3 bases and 8 bases, in that order; junction bases with no gene match: 11. There are 15 residues in the CDR3. Germline V CDR1 and CDR2: SGHNT, YYREEE (reference sequence).

This chain connects TRBV27 to TRBJ2-7, with TRBD2 as a possible D gene (6 bases). The germline gives CDR1 MNHEY, CDR2 SMNVEV (reference sequence). Trimming pared 6 bases from V and 2 bases from J, leaving 14 bases between. The CDR3 has 14 amino acids. CDR3 bases: TGTGCCAGCAGACCAACGGGGAGGCCCTACGAGCAGTACTTC. This encodes CASRPTGRPYEQYF.

DNA of the CDR3: TGTGCCAGCAGTTTCGGGGGGGAAGGAACTGAAGCTTTCTTT. The encoded protein is CASSFGGEGTEAFF. The chain couples TRBV28 to TRBJ1-1, with D possibly TRBD1 on 5 matching bases. Germline CDR1 is MDHEN and CDR2 is SYDVKM. Trimming cost V 3 bases and J 5 bases, with 13 bases left between them. The CDR3 has 14 residues.

The chain combines TRBV7-3 with TRBJ2-3; 8 nucleotides line up with TRBD1. The CDR3 contains 17 residues. The J segment lost 6 bases and the V segment lost 4 bases, leaving 15 bases of the junction unmatched. Germline V CDR1 and CDR2: SGHTA, FQGTGA. This CDR3 reads CASSSYPDPTGEDTQYF. The DNA of the CDR3 is TGTGCCAGCAGCTCCTACCCCGATCCGACAGGGGAGGATACGCAGTATTTT. Complete variable domain (other parts from reference TRBV7-3 and TRBJ2-3): GAGVSQTPSNKVTEKGKYVELRCDPISGHTALYWYRQSLGQGPEFLIYFQGTGAADDSGLPNDRFFAVRPEGSVSTLKIQRTERGDSAVYLCASSSYPDPTGEDTQYFGPGTRLTVL.

Only one count was recorded for this clone. The rearrangement uses TRBV5-1 and TRBJ1-4, with a weak D call TRBD1 (5 bases). Germline-derived CDR1 and CDR2 are SGHRS and YFSETQ. The ends were cut back, 0 bases at V and 7 bases at J, with 13 bases in the middle. The CDR3 consists of 15 residues. CDR3 protein: CASSLAVGASEKLFF. The CDR3 DNA follows: TGCGCCAGCAGCTTGGCCGTAGGGGCGTCTGAAAAACTGTTTTTT.